This TCR beta chain is from a study of human T cells and chemical hapten exposure. TCRdb redid the calling of the RACE reads with MiXCR, one entry per CDR3 protein. The data contain about 81,000 distinct CDR3 sequences, about 9.4% of them seen just once; the ten biggest clones take up about 2.3%. This clonotype was counted at least ten times. Time point described: patch test 2, 6 weeks after DPC sensitization. Treatment given: therapeutic diphenylcyclopropenone sensitization with weekly scalp DPC. Researchers extracted total RNA from unfractionated whole blood. The V segment lost 9 bases and the J segment 16 bases; nucleotides outside the gene matches: 10. CDR3 length: 11 amino acids. Germline V gives CDR1 MDHEN, CDR2 SYDVKM.

This specimen was whole blood, taken in connection with sensitization to the hapten diphenylcyclopropenone (DPC). The V and J genes are TRBV28 and TRBJ2-4, with 9 bases aligning to TRBD1. The TCR was taken from a woman under 40 with alopecia areata. Some clones in this sample may be carry-over from other donors' samples. The CDR3 loop is CASSLQGARYF. In DNA form, the CDR3 reads TGTGCCAGTTCCTTACAGGGGGCGAGATACTTC.